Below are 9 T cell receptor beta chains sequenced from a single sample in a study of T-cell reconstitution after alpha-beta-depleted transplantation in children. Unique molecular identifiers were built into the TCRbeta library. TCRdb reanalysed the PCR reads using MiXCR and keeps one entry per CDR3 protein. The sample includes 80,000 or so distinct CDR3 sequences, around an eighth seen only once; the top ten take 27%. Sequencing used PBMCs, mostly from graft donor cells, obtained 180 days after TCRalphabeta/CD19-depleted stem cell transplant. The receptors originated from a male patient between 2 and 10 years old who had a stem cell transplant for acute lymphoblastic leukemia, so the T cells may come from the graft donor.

The CDR3 sequence is CASSLVETDPRRWPYEQYF. The DNA of the CDR3 is TGTGCCAGCAGCTTAGTGGAGACGGACCCTCGTAGGTGGCCTTACGAGCAGTACTTC. The rearrangement links TRBV11-2 to TRBJ2-7; D ambiguous. CDR1 and CDR2 (germline): SGHAT, FQNNGV. Deletions cut 1 base from V and 4 bases from J, with 26 bases between. CDR3 length: 19 residues.

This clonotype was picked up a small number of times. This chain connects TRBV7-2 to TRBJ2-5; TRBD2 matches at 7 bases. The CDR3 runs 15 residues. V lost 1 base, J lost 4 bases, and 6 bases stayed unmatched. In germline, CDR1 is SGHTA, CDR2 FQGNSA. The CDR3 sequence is CASSLGWAGAETQYF. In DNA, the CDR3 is TGTGCCAGCAGCTTAGGGTGGGCGGGAGCAGAGACCCAGTACTTC.

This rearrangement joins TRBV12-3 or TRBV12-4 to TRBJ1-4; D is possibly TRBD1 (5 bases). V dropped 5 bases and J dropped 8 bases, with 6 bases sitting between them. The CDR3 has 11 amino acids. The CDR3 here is CASSRQEKLFF. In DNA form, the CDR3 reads TGTGCCAGCAGTCGACAGGAAAAACTGTTTTTT.

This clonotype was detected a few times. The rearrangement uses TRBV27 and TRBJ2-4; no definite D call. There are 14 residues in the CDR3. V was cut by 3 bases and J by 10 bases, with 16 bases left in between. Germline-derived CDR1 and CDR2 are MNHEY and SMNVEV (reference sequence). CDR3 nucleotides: TGTGCCAGCAGTTTTCGGGCCTCAACGTGGATTCAGTACTTC. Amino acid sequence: CASSFRASTWIQYF.

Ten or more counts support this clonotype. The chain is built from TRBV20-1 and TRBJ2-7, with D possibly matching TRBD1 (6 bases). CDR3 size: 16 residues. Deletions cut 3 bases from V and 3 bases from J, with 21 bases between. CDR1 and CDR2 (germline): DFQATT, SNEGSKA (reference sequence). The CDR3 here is CSARALWAGAFYEQYF. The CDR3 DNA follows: TGCAGTGCTAGGGCCTTGTGGGCAGGGGCTTTCTACGAGCAGTACTTC.

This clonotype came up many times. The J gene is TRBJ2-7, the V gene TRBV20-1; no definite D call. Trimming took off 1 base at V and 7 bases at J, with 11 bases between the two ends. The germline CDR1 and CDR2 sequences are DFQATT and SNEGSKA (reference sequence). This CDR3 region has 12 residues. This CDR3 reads CSARAAFSEQYF. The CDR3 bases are TGCAGTGCTAGAGCCGCGTTCTCAGAGCAGTACTTC.

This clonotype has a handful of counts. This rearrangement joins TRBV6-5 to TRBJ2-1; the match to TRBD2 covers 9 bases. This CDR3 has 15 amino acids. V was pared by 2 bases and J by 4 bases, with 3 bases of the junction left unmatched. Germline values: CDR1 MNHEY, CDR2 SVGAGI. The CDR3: CASSYGGLAYNEQFF. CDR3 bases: TGTGCCAGCAGTTACGGGGGACTAGCTTACAATGAGCAGTTCTTC.

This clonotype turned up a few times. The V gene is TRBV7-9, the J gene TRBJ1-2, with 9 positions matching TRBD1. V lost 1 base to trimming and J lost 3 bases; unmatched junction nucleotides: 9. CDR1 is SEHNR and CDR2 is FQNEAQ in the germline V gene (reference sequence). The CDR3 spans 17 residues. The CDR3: CASSLVAPQGADYGYTF. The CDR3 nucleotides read TGTGCCAGCAGCTTAGTAGCCCCACAGGGGGCCGACTATGGCTACACCTTC.

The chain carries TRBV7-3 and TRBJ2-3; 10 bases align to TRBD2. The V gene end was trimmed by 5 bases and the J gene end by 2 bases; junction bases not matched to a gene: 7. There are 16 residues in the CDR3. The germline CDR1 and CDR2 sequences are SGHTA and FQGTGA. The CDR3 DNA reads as TGTGCCAGCAGCGCTCGGACTAGCGGAGTCACAGATACGCAGTATTTT. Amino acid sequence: CASSARTSGVTDTQYF.